This T cell receptor beta chain was sequenced during a study of blood T cell repertoires in COVID-19. Study overall: Acute and convalescent COVID-19 samples came from the United States, Italy and Spain. PBMCs, B-cell-depleted T cells, or T cells were the source of the cDNA or gDNA that made up the material.

Authors' methods: Reference gene primer amplification yielded estimated nucleated cell counts. This table comes from immunoSEQ multiplex PCR, and its TCRdb copy is limited to in-frame clones, with some not included. D and trimming were read from the DNA, whereas the V and J calls and clone size are those reported in that table. The table records about 42,000 clones, around four fifths of them present only once. Germline-derived CDR1 and CDR2 are SGHNT and YENEEA. The CDR3 loop spans 14 amino acids. V lost 3 bases and J 7 bases, leaving 10 bases between the germline ends. The TCR originated in a middle-aged man with active COVID-19. V usage is TRBV11-3 and J usage is TRBJ1-6; D not resolved. The sequencing sample was made of peripheral blood. For the CDR3, the DNA is TGTGCCAGCAGCTTTTCCCAGAACAATTCACCCCTCCACTTT. Protein: CASSFSQNNSPLHF.